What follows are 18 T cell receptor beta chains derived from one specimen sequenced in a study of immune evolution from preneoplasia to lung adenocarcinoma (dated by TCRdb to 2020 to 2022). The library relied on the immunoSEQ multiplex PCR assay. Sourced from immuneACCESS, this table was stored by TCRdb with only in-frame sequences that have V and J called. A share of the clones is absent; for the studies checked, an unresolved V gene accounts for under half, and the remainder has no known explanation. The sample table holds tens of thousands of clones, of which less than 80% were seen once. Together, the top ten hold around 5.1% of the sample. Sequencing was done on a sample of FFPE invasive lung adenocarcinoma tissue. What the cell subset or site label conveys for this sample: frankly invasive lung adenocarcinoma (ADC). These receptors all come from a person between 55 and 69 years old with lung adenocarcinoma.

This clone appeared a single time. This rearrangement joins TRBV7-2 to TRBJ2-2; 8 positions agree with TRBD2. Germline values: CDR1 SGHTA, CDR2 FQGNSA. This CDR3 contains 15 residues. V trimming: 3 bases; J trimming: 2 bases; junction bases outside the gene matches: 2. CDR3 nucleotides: TGTGCCAGCAGCTTTACTAGCGGAAACACCGGGGAGCTGTTTTTT. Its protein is CASSFTSGNTGELFF.

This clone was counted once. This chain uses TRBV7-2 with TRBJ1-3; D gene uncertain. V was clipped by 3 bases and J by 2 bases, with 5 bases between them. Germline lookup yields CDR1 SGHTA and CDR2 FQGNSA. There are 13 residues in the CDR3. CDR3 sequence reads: CASSLHTGNTIYF. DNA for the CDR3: TGTGCCAGCAGCTTGCACACTGGAAACACCATATATTTT. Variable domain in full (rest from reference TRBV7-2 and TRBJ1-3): GAGVSQSPSNKVTEKGKDVELRCDPISGHTALYWYRQSLGQGLEFLIYFQGNSAPDKSGLPSDRFSAERTGGSVSTLTIQRTQQEDSAVYLCASSLHTGNTIYFGEGSWLTVV.

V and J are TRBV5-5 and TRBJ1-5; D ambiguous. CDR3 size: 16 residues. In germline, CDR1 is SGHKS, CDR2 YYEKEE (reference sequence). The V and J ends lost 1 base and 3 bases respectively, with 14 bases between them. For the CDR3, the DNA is TGTGCCAGCAGCTTGTGGGTCGATACGTTCAATCAGCCCCAGCATTTT. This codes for CASSLWVDTFNQPQHF.

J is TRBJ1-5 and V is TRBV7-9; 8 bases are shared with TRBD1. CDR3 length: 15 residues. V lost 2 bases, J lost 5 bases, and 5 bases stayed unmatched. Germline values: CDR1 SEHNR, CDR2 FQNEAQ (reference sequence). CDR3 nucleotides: TGTGCCAGCAGCTTATTTGCAGGGGGCGATCAGCCCCAGCATTTT. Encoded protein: CASSLFAGGDQPQHF.

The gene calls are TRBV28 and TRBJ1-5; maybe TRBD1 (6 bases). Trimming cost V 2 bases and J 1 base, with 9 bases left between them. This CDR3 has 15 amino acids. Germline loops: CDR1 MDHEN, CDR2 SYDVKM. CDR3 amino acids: CASSLRGGSNQPQHF. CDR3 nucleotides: TGTGCCAGCAGTTTAAGGGGGGGAAGCAATCAGCCCCAGCATTTT.

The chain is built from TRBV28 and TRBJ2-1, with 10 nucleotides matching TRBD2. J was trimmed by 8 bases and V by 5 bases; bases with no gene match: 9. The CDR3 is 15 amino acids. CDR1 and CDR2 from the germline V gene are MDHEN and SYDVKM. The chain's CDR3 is CASSGAGGLSYEQFF. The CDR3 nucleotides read TGTGCCAGCAGTGGAGCGGGAGGGCTGTCTTATGAGCAGTTCTTC.

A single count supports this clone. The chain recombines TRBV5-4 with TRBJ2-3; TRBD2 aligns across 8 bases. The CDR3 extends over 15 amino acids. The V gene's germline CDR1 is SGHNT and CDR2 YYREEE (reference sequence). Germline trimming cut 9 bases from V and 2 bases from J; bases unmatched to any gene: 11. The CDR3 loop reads CAMQAGLAFTDTQYF. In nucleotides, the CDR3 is TGTGCCATGCAGGCCGGACTAGCCTTCACAGATACGCAGTATTTT.

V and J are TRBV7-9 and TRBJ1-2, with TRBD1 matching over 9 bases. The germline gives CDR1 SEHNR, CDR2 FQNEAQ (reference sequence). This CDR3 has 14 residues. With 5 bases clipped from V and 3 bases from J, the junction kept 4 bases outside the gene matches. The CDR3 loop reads CASSPWTGDYGYTF. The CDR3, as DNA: TGTGCCAGCAGCCCCTGGACAGGGGACTATGGCTACACCTTC.

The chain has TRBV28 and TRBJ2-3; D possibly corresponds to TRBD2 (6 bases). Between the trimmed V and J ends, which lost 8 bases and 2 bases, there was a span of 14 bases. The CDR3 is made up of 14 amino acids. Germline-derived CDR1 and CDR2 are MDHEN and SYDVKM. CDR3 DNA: TGTGCCAGCCTCGGGACTCCAGACACAGATACGCAGTATTTT. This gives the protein CASLGTPDTDTQYF.

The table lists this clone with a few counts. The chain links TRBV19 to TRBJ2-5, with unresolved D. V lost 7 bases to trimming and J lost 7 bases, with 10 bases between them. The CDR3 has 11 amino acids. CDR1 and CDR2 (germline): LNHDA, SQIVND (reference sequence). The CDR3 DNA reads TGTGCCAGTAAACTCCGAGGGACCCAGTACTTC. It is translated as CASKLRGTQYF. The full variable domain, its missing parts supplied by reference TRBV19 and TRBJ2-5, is DGGITQSPKYLFRKEGQNVTLSCEQNLNHDAMYWYRQDPGQGLRLIYYSQIVNDFQKGDIAEGYSVSREKKESFPLTVTSAQKNPTAFYLCASKLRGTQYFGPGTRLLVL.

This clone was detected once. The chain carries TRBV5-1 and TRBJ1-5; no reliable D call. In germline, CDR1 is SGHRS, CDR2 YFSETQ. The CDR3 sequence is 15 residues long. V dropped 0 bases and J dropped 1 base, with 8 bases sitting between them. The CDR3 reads CASSLASGSNQPQHF. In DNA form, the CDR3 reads TGCGCCAGCAGCTTGGCTTCGGGGAGCAATCAGCCCCAGCATTTT.

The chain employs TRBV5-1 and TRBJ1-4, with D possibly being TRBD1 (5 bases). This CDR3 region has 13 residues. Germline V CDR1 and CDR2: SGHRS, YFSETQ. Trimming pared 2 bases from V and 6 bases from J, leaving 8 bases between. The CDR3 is CASSLMGDEKLFF. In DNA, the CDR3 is TGCGCCAGCAGCTTAATGGGGGATGAAAAACTGTTTTTT.

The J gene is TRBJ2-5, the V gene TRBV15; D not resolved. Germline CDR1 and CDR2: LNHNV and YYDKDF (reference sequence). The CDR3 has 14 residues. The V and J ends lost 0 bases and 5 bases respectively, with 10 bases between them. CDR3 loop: CATSRDQSSETQYF. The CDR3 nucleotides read TGTGCCACCAGCAGAGATCAAAGCTCCGAGACCCAGTACTTC.

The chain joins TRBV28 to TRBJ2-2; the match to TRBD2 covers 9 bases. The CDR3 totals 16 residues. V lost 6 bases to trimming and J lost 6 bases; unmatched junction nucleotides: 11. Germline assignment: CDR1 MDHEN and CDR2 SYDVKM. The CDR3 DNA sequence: TGTGCCAGCAGCCGGGCGGGAGGGCCTATGCCCGGGGAGCTGTTTTTT. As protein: CASSRAGGPMPGELFF.

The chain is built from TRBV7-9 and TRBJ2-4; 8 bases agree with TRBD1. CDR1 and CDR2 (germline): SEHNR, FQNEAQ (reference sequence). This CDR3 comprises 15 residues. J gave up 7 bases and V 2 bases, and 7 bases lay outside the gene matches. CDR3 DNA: TGTGCCAGCAGCTTACAGGGGGCATCGGGCAACATTCAGTACTTC. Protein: CASSLQGASGNIQYF. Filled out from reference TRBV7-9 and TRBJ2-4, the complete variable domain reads DTGVSQNPRHKITKRGQNVTFRCDPISEHNRLYWYRQTLGQGPEFLTYFQNEAQLEKSRLLSDRFSAERPKGSFSTLEIQRTEQGDSAMYLCASSLQGASGNIQYFGAGTRLSVL.

CDR3 sequence: CASSPGLGDQPQHF. CDR3 coding DNA: TGCGCCAGCAGCCCGGGGTTGGGGGATCAGCCCCAGCATTTT. The rearrangement joins TRBV5-1 to TRBJ1-5, with D possibly being TRBD1 (5 bases). The germline V gene has CDR1 SGHRS and CDR2 YFSETQ. This CDR3 has 14 residues. V shed 4 bases and J shed 5 bases, with 13 bases lying between them.

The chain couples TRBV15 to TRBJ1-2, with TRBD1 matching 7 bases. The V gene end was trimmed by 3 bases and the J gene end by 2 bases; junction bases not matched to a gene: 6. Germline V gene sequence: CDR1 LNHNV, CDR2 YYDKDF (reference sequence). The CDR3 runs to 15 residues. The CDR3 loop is CATSSPNRGNYGYTF. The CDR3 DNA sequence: TGTGCCACCAGCAGTCCAAACAGGGGAAACTATGGCTACACCTTC.

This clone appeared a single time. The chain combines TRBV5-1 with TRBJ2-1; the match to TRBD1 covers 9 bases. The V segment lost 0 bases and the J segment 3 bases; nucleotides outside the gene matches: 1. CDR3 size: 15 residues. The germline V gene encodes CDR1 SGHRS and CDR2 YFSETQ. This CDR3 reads CASSLGQGVYNEQFF. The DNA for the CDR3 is TGCGCCAGCAGCTTGGGACAGGGGGTCTACAATGAGCAGTTCTTC.